This T cell receptor (beta chain) originates from a study of cytomegalovirus exposure and HLA in healthy donors. PCR employed 60 Vbeta and 13 Jbeta primers. Measured with immunoSEQ multiplex PCR; TCRdb has only the in-frame clones, and not every one. The sample table includes under 150,000 clones. The ends were cut back, 2 bases at V and 1 base at J, with 3 bases in the middle. Germline assignment: CDR1 SGHTA and CDR2 FQGNSA. This CDR3 has 13 amino acids. As to this clone: Antigen: not known. The sample holds other DNA sequences that translate to the same CDR3.

Overall study findings and caveats: TCR beta V- and J-gene trimming, according to a later analysis, was linked to a missense DCLRE1C variant. A later analysis linked some 17,000 TCR beta sequences to HLA alleles at 0.05 false discovery rate. The listing of roughly 160 TCR beta chains classed them as cytomegalovirus-associated.

Material for sequencing was PBMCs. The genes are TRBV7-2 and TRBJ1-5; D remains ambiguous. The TCR was taken from a woman in her forties in good health and CMV-seronegative. This CDR3 is CASSLSSNQPQHF. The CDR3 DNA reads as TGTGCCAGCAGCTTATCGAGCAATCAGCCCCAGCATTTT.